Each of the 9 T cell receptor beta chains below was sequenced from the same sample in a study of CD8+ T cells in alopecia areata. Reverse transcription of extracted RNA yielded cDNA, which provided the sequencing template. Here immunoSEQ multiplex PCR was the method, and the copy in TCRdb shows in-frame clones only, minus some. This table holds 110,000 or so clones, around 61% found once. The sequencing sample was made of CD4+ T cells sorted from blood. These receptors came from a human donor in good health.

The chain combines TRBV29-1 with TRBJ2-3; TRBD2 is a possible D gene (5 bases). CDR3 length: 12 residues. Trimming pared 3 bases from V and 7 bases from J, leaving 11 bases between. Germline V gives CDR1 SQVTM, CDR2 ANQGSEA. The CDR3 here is CSVEMDSYTQYF. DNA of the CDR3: TGCAGCGTTGAGATGGACTCTTATACGCAGTATTTT.

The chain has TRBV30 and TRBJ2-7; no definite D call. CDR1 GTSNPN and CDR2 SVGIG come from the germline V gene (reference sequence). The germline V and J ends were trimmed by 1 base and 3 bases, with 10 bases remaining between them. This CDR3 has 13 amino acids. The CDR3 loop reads CAWSATDGYEQYF. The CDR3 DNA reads TGTGCCTGGAGTGCCACCGACGGCTACGAGCAGTACTTC.

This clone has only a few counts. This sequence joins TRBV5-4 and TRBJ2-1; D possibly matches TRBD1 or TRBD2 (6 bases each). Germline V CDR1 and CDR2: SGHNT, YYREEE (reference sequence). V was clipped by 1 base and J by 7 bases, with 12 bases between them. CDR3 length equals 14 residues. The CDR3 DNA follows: TGTGCCAGCAGCTTGTTGGGGGGCCGGAATGAGCAGTTCTTC. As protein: CASSLLGGRNEQFF.

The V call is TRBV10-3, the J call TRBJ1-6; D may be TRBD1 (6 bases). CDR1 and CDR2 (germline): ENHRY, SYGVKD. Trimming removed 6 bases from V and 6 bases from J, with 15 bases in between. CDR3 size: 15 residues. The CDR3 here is CAISPSQDSNSPLHF. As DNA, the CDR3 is TGTGCCATCAGCCCCAGCCAGGACAGTAATTCACCCCTCCACTTT.

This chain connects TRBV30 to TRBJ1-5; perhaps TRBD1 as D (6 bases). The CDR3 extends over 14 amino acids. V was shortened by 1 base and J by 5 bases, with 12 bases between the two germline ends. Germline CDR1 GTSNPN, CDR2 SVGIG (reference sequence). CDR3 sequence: CAWSGTGTDQPQHF. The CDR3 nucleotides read TGTGCCTGGAGTGGTACAGGGACGGATCAGCCCCAGCATTTT.

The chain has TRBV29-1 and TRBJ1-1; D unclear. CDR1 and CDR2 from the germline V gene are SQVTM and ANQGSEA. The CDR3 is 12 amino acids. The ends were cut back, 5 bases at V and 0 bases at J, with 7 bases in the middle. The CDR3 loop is CSVHRMNTEAFF. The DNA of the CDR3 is TGCAGCGTTCACAGAATGAACACTGAAGCTTTCTTT.

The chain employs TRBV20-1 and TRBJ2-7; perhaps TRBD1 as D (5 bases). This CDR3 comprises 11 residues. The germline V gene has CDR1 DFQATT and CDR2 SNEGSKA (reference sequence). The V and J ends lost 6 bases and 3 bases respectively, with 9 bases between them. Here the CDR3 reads CSAAGIYEQYF. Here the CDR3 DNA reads TGCAGTGCGGCAGGGATCTACGAGCAGTACTTC.

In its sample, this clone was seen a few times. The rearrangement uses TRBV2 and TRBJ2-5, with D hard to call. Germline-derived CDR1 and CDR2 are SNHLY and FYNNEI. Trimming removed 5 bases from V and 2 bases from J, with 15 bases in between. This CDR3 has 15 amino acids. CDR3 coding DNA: TGTGCCAGCAGTAAGGAGCGCAGTTCTCAAGAGACCCAGTACTTC. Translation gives CASSKERSSQETQYF.

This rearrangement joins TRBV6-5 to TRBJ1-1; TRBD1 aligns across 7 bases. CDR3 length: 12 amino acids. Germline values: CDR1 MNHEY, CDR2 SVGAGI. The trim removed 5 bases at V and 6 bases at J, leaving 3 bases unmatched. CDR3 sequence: CASSPQGAEAFF. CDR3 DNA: TGTGCCAGCAGTCCCCAGGGGGCTGAAGCTTTCTTT.